These 11 T cell receptor beta chains were all obtained from the same sample, sequenced in a study of T cell responses to AZD1222 COVID-19 vaccine. Assay used: immunoSEQ multiplex PCR; TCRdb lists only in-frame clones, some missing. Of some 100,000 clones listed, nearly 90% are singletons. Sample: peripheral blood, taken on day 0 of MenACWY control vaccination. Source of these receptors: an adult in good health.

CDR3 DNA sequence: TGTGCCAGCAGCAAGCGGCCCAGCACAGATACGCAGTATTTT. Translated: CASSKRPSTDTQYF. The chain uses TRBV6-4 and TRBJ2-3, with D maybe TRBD2 (5 bases). Germline V gene lookup returns CDR1 MRHNA and CDR2 SNTAGT. V was shortened by 6 bases and J by 0 bases, with 10 bases between the two germline ends. There are 14 residues in the CDR3.

The gene calls are TRBV3-1 (or the pseudogene TRBV3-2) and TRBJ2-7; D uncertain. CDR1 and CDR2 (germline): LGHDT, YNNKEL (reference sequence). V lost 2 bases, J lost 6 bases, and 11 bases lay in between. The CDR3 spans 13 residues. DNA of the CDR3: TGTGCCAGCAGCCAATCCTATTCTGGCGAGCAGTACTTC. Its translation: CASSQSYSGEQYF.

The chain combines TRBV29-1 with TRBJ2-7; D ambiguous. Germline loops: CDR1 SQVTM, CDR2 ANQGSEA. CDR3 length equals 13 residues. V was shortened by 3 bases and J by 2 bases, with 11 bases between the two germline ends. The CDR3 spells CSVEVSKPYEQYF. DNA of the CDR3: TGCAGCGTTGAGGTTAGTAAGCCCTACGAGCAGTACTTC.

The gene calls are TRBV5-1 and TRBJ1-3; unclear D gene. The CDR3 runs to 15 residues. The V gene's germline CDR1 is SGHRS and CDR2 YFSETQ. V was trimmed by 2 bases and J by 0 bases, leaving 9 bases between them. Here the CDR3 reads CASSFDLLSGNTIYF. The CDR3 coding sequence is TGCGCCAGCAGCTTCGATTTGCTCTCTGGAAACACCATATATTTT.

The chain combines TRBV9 with TRBJ2-2, with D unresolved. The germline V and J ends were trimmed by 1 base and 4 bases, with 14 bases remaining between them. Germline CDR1 and CDR2: SGDLS and YYNGEE. This CDR3 spans 16 amino acids. The CDR3, as DNA: TGTGCCAGCAGCGTAAACGTGCGAACCACCACCGGGGAGCTGTTTTTT. This gives the protein CASSVNVRTTTGELFF.

The J gene is TRBJ1-4, the V gene TRBV27, with a possible D match to TRBD1 (6 bases). Germline CDR1 is MNHEY and CDR2 is SMNVEV (reference sequence). The V end was cut by 5 bases, the J end by 8 bases, with 9 bases between. This CDR3 contains 12 residues. CDR3 in DNA: TGTGCCAGCAGTGACAGGACCGAAAAACTGTTTTTT. The encoded protein is CASSDRTEKLFF. The full variable domain, completed using reference TRBV27 and TRBJ1-4, is EAQVTQNPRYLITVTGKKLTVTCSQNMNHEYMSWYRQDPGLGLRQIYYSMNVEVTDKGDVPEGYKVSRKEKRNFPLILESPSPNQTSLYFCASSDRTEKLFFGSGTQLSVL.

This chain connects TRBV7-6 to TRBJ1-1; 8 bases map to TRBD1. Trimming cost V 4 bases and J 8 bases; bases outside gene matches: 9. The CDR3 totals 14 residues. Germline V lookup: CDR1 SGHVS, CDR2 FNYEAQ. CDR3 in DNA: TGTGCCAGCAGCTCCCTGGACAGGGCGAGCGAAGCTTTCTTT. It yields the protein CASSSLDRASEAFF.

The rearrangement links TRBV29-1 to TRBJ2-7; possibly TRBD1 or TRBD2 for D (6 bases each). This CDR3 is built from 13 residues. Germline CDR1 is SQVTM and CDR2 is ANQGSEA. The ends were cut back, 2 bases at V and 6 bases at J, with 14 bases in the middle. CDR3: CSVELQGGGEQYF. The CDR3 nucleotides are TGCAGCGTTGAACTACAGGGAGGAGGCGAGCAGTACTTC.

V gene TRBV4-1 combines with J gene TRBJ1-6; maybe TRBD1 (5 bases). The CDR3 runs 16 residues. The ends were cut back, 1 base at V and 9 bases at J, with 16 bases in the middle. Germline values: CDR1 MGHRA, CDR2 YSYEKL. CDR3 in DNA: TGCGCCAGCAGCCAAGTGGCACGGGGGGTAGGTTCACCCCTCCACTTT. Amino acids: CASSQVARGVGSPLHF.

This clone was counted a single time. The rearrangement uses TRBV6-4 and TRBJ1-5; no reliable D call. Germline V lookup: CDR1 MRHNA, CDR2 SNTAGT. The CDR3 totals 14 residues. Trimming pared 3 bases from V and 1 base from J, leaving 7 bases between. The CDR3 region is CASSEGSSNQPQHF. Written as DNA, the CDR3 is TGTGCCAGCAGTGAAGGGTCGAGCAATCAGCCCCAGCATTTT.

The chain links TRBV21-1 to TRBJ2-1; the listed D gene, TRBD2, was not tested against the DNA. TRBV21-1 is deemed a pseudogene. CDR3 size: 16 residues. CDR3 amino acids: CASSKVGGSEYNEQFF. Here the CDR3 DNA reads TGTGCCAGCAGCAAAGTGGGGGGGTCAGAATACAATGAGCAGTTCTTC.